This entry is about one T cell receptor (beta chain). Measured with immunoSEQ multiplex PCR; TCRdb has only the in-frame clones, and not every one. There are approximately 50,000 clones in the sample; 60% to 85% occur only once, and roughly a fifth lies in the top ten. This entry is derived from a study of blood T cell repertoires in COVID-19. The sample was peripheral blood. The receptor was isolated from a man aged 50-59 years with active or convalescent COVID-19.

CDR3 coding DNA: TGTGCCTGGGGTAGCGAAATGAACACTGAAGCTTTCTTT. It codes for CAWGSEMNTEAFF. The chain joins TRBV30 to TRBJ1-1, with D unclear. Germline values: CDR1 GTSNPN, CDR2 SVGIG (reference sequence). This CDR3 contains 13 residues. Trimming cost V 5 bases and J 0 bases, with 10 bases left between them.